Listed below are T cell receptor beta chains from one sample, sequenced in a study of Graves' ophthalmopathy and Graves' hyperthyroidism. TCRdb re-called the multiplex PCR reads through MiXCR, storing one row per CDR3 protein. The sample holds hundreds of thousands of distinct CDR3 sequences; 22% are singletons and the top ten take more than 5.5%. The sample was peripheral blood. Receptors were obtained from a woman under 30 with stable Graves' hyperthyroidism. Some clones in this sample may be carry-over from other donors' samples. Each CDR3 is given with its conserved first and last residue. D genes are given only for firm matches. Clone size appears in some rows only: once, few, many, or a class for an expanded clone.

CDR3nt,CDR3aa,d_gene,v_gene,j_gene,abundance
TGCGCCAGCAGCCAAGCCGACGTTGACCACACTGAAGCTTTCTTT,CASSQADVDHTEAFF,-,TRBV4-1,TRBJ1-1,many
TGTGCCAGCACAACTTGGCAGGAGAACACTGAAGCTTTCTTT,CASTTWQENTEAFF,-,TRBV6-5,TRBJ1-1,many
TGTGCCACCAGCAGAGATGTACAGAACCAGCCCCAGCATTTT,CATSRDVQNQPQHF,-,TRBV15,TRBJ1-5,many
TGTGCCAGCAGCAAACCTAGCGGGACCTACGAGCAGTACTTC,CASSKPSGTYEQYF,TRBD2,TRBV7-9,TRBJ2-7,few
TGTGCCAGCATCGCCGGACAGGGCTACTACGAGCAGTACTTC,CASIAGQGYYEQYF,TRBD1,TRBV28,TRBJ2-7,-
TGTGCCAGCAGTCCCAGGACAGGGAGAGCTTTCTTT,CASSPRTGRAFF,TRBD1,TRBV12-3/TRBV12-4,TRBJ1-1,many
TGTGCCAGCAGCCTCCCCTCGAGGGGAGTGGACGAGCAGTACTTC,CASSLPSRGVDEQYF,-,TRBV12-3/TRBV12-4,TRBJ2-7,many
TGTGCCAGCAGTTTAAGCCCGATCATCACCGGGGAGCTGTTTTTT,CASSLSPIITGELFF,-,TRBV12-3/TRBV12-4,TRBJ2-2,many
TGTGCCAGCAGTTACTCGCCCTTGATGGGGGAGCAGTACTTC,CASSYSPLMGEQYF,-,TRBV6-5,TRBJ2-7,many
TGTGCCAGCGGATCGGGACAGAAGGGCTATGGCTACACCTTC,CASGSGQKGYGYTF,TRBD1,TRBV6-5,TRBJ1-2,many
TGTGCCAGCAGGACCACAGGGGTCGGGGCCGGGGAGCTGTTTTTT,CASRTTGVGAGELFF,TRBD1,TRBV2,TRBJ2-2,many
TGTGCCAGCAGTAAGACGGACGGAGAGACCCAGTACTTC,CASSKTDGETQYF,-,TRBV12-3/TRBV12-4,TRBJ2-5,few
TGTGCCGTCTCCGGGACTAGCGGCTTGGGGACCCAGTACTTC,CAVSGTSGLGTQYF,TRBD2,TRBV6-1,TRBJ2-5,many
TGTGCCAGCAGCTTAGAAGCGGGAAGCTCCTACGAGCAGTACTTC,CASSLEAGSSYEQYF,TRBD2,TRBV7-9,TRBJ2-7,many
TGTGCCAGCAGCTTAGTAAGGGCAGACACTGAAGCTTTCTTT,CASSLVRADTEAFF,-,TRBV7-9,TRBJ1-1,many
TGTGCCAGCAGTTCCCTCCCCCCGGGGGCCTTCTACGAGCAGTACTTC,CASSSLPPGAFYEQYF,-,TRBV12-3/TRBV12-4,TRBJ2-7,few
TGCAGTGCTAGGGTAGGACCGCTGAACACTGAAGCTTTCTTT,CSARVGPLNTEAFF,-,TRBV20-1,TRBJ1-1,many
TGTGCCAGCAGTTACGCCGAAAACGGGGAGCTGTTTTTT,CASSYAENGELFF,-,TRBV6-5,TRBJ2-2,many
TGTGCCAGCAGTGGGCCGGGGGATTTGTGGACCTACGAGCAGTACTTC,CASSGPGDLWTYEQYF,-,TRBV2,TRBJ2-7,-
TGTGCCAGCAGTTTAAACAGGGTCTACGAGCAGTACTTC,CASSLNRVYEQYF,-,TRBV12-3/TRBV12-4,TRBJ2-7,many
TGTGCCAGCAGTGTCTTCACGCCGGGCTACGAGCAGTACTTC,CASSVFTPGYEQYF,-,TRBV6-1,TRBJ2-7,many
TGTGCCAGCAGCCCTACCTGGGACTTTAACTATGGCTACACCTTC,CASSPTWDFNYGYTF,-,TRBV3-1,TRBJ1-2,many